One and the same sample provided the 2 T cell receptor beta chains below, sequenced in a study of T cells in localized non-small cell lung cancer. TCRdb's copy holds only in-frame clones and misses some; the assay was immunoSEQ multiplex PCR. The data hold a few thousand clones, with roughly 25% observed a single time. The material was lung tumor tissue, obtained before any cancer treatment. The receptors stem from a female donor at least 60 years old with stage I lung adenocarcinoma.

The J gene is TRBJ2-3, the V gene TRBV30; no definite D call. Germline V gene lookup returns CDR1 GTSNPN and CDR2 SVGIG (reference sequence). This CDR3 contains 12 residues. The V gene lost 3 bases and the J gene lost 3 bases, with 7 bases spanning the gap. CDR3 DNA sequence: TGTGCCTGGAGGTGGCCTACAGATACGCAGTATTTT. This encodes CAWRWPTDTQYF.

This clone was counted between two and nine times. This chain uses TRBV19 with TRBJ2-5, with D unresolved. V gave up 5 bases and J gave up 5 bases, with 9 bases separating them. The CDR3 runs 12 residues. The germline gives CDR1 LNHDA, CDR2 SQIVND (reference sequence). CDR3 coding DNA: TGTGCCAGTAGTGGCCTATCGGAGACCCAGTACTTC. Its translation: CASSGLSETQYF.